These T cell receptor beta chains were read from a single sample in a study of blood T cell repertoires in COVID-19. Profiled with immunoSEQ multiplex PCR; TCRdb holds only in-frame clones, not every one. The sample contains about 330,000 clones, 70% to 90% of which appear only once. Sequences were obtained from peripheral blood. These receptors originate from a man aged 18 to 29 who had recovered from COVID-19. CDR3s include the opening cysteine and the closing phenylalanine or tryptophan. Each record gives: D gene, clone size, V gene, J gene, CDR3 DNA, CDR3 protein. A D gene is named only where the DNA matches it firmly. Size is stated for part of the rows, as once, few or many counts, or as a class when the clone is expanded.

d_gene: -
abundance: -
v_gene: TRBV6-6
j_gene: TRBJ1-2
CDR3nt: TGTGCCACCCCAGGACAGCACTATGGCTACACCTTC
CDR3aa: CATPGQHYGYTF

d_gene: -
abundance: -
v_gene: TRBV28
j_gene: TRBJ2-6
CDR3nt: TGTGCCAGCAGCCCACAGCACTCTGGGGCCAACGTCCTGACTTTC
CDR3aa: CASSPQHSGANVLTF

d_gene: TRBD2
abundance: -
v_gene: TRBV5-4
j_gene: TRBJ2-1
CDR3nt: TGTGCCAGCAGCTTGCCGGGGGGCAATGAGCAGTTCTTC
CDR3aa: CASSLPGGNEQFF

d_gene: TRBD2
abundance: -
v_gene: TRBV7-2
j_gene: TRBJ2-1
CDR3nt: TGTGCCAGCAGCTTGGGGACTAAGATCTACAATGAGCAGTTCTTC
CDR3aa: CASSLGTKIYNEQFF

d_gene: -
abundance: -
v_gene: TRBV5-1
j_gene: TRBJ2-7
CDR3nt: TGCGCCAGCAGCTTGGAGCTAGGCCCCTACGAGCAGTACTTC
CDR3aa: CASSLELGPYEQYF

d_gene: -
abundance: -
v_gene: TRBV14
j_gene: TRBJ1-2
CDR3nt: TGTGCCAGCAGCCAAGATAGGTGGAGGGACTGTTATGGCTACACCTTC
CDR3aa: CASSQDRWRDCYGYTF

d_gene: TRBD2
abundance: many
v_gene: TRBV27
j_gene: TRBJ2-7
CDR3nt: TGTGCCAGCAGTTTATTGGGACCGGGGGGCGAGCAGTACTTC
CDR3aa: CASSLLGPGGEQYF

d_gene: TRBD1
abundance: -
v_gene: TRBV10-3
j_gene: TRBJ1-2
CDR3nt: TGTGCCATCAGGGACAGGCCGGTAACTAACTATGGCTACACCTTC
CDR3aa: CAIRDRPVTNYGYTF

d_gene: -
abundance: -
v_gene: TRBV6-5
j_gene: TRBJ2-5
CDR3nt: TGTGCCAGCAGTTCTAGCCCAAAAGAGACCCAGTACTTC
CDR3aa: CASSSSPKETQYF

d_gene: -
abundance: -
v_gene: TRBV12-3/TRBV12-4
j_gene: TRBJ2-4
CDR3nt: TGTGCCAGCAGCCTCTTAGCCAAAAACATTCAGTACTTC
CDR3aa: CASSLLAKNIQYF

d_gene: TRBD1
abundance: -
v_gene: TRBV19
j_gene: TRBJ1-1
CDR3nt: TGTGCCAGTGAGGGGGACAGGGCTACAAACACTGAAGCTTTCTTT
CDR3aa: CASEGDRATNTEAFF

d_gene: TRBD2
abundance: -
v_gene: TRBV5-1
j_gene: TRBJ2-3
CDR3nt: TGCGCCAGCAGCCCCTCAACAGCGGGGGGTTTTACAGATACGCAGTATTTT
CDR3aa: CASSPSTAGGFTDTQYF

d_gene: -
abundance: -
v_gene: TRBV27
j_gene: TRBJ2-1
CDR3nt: TGTGCCAGTTGGGGACTCCGAGGGGATAATGAGCAGTTCTTC
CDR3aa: CASWGLRGDNEQFF

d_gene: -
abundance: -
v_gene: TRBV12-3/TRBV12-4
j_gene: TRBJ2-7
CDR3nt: TGTGCCAGCACCTACTGGACGGGGAAACAGTACTTC
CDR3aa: CASTYWTGKQYF

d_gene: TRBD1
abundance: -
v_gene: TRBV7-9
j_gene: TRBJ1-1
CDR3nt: TGTGCCAGCAGCGCCTGGGACAGGGTTTTTGGGGCTTTCTTT
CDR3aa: CASSAWDRVFGAFF

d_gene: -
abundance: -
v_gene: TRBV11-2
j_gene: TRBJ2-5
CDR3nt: TGTGCCAGCAGTTGGAATGCAGGGCGGCAAGAGACCCAGTACTTC
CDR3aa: CASSWNAGRQETQYF

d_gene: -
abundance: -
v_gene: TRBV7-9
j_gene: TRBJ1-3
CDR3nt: TGTGCCAGCAGCCCGCCAGGAAACTCTGGAAACACCATATATTTT
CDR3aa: CASSPPGNSGNTIYF

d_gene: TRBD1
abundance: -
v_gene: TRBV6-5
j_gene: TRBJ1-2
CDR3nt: TGTGCCAGCAGTTACTCTTTGAACAGGGGCTATGGCTACACCTTC
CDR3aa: CASSYSLNRGYGYTF

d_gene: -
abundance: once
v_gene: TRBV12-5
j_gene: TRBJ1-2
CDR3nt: TGTGCTAGTGGTCCCCCCGACAGTTCTCGGATGGATGGCTACACCTTC
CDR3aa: CASGPPDSSRMDGYTF

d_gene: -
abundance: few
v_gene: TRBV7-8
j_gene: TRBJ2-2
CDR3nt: TGTGCCAGCAGCTTTTGGGGGGACGGGGAGCTGTTTTTT
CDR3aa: CASSFWGDGELFF